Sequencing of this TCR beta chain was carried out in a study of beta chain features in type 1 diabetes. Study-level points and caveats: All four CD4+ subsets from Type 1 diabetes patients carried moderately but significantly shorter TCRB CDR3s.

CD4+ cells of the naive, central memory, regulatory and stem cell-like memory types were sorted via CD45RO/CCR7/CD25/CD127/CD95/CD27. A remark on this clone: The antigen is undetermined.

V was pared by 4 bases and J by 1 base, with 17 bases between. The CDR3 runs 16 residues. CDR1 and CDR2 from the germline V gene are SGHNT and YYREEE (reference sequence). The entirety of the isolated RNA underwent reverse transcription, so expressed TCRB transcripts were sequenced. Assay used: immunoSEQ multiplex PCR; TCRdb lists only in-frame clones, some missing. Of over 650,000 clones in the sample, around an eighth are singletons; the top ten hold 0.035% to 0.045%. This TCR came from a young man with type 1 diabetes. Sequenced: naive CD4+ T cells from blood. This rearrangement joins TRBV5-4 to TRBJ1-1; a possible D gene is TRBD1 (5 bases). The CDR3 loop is CASSLAEWGANTEAFF. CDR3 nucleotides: TGTGCCAGCAGCCTGGCGGAATGGGGCGCGAACACTGAAGCTTTCTTT.